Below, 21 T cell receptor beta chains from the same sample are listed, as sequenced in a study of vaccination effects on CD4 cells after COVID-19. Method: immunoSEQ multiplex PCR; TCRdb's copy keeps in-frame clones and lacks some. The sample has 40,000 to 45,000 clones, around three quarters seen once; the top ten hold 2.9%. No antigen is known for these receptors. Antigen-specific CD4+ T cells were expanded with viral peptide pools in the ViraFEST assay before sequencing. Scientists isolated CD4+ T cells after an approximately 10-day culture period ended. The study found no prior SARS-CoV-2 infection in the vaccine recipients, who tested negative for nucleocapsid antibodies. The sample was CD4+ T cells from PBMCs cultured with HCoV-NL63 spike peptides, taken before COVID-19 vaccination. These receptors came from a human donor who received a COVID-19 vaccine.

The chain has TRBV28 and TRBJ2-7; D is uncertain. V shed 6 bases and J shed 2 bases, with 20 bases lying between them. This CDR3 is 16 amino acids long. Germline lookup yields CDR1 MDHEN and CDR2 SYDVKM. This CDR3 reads CASRPKAASWPYEQYV. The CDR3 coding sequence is TGTGCCAGCAGACCTAAGGCCGCCAGCTGGCCCTACGAGCAGTACGTC.

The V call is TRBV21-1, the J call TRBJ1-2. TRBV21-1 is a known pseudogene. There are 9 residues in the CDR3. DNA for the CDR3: TGTGCCAGCGTGCGGATCTACACCTTC. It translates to CASVRIYTF.

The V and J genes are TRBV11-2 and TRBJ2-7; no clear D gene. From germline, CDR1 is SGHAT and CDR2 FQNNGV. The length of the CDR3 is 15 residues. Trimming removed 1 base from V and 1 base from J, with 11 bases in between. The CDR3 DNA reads TGTGCCAGCAGCTTAGTGGGCGGTGGGTCCTACGAGCAGTACGTC. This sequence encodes CASSLVGGGSYEQYV.

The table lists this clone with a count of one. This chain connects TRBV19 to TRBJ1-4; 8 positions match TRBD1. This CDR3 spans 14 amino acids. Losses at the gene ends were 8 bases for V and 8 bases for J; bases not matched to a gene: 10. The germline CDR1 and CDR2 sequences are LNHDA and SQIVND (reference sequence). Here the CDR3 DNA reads TGTGCCAGTCGAAAACAGGGGGTGAGGGAAAAACTGTTTTTT. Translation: CASRKQGVREKLFF.

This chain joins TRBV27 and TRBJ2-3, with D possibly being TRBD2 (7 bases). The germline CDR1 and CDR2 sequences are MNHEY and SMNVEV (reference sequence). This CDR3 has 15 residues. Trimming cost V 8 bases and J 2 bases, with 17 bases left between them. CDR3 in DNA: TGTGCCAGCGGAGGGGGGGGGACACCCACAGATACGCAGTATTTT. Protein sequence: CASGGGGTPTDTQYF.

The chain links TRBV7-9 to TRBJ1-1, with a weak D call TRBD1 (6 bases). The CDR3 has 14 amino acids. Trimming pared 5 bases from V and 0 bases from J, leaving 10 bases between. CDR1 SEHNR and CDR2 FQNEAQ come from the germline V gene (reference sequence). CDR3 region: CASSAGQMNTEAFF. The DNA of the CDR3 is TGTGCCAGCAGCGCAGGACAGATGAACACTGAAGCTTTCTTT.

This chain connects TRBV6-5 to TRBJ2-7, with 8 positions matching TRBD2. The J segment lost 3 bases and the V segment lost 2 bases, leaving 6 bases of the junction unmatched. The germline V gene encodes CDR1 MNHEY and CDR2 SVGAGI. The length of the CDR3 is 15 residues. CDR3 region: CASSYQGLAGYEQYV. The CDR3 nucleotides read TGTGCCAGCAGTTACCAAGGGCTAGCGGGCTACGAGCAGTACGTC.

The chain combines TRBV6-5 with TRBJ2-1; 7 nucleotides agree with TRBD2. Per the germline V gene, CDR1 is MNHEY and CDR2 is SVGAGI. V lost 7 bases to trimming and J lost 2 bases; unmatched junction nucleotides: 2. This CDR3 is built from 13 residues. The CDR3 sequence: CASTTSPYNEQFF. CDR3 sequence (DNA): TGTGCCAGCACGACTAGCCCCTACAATGAGCAGTTCTTC.

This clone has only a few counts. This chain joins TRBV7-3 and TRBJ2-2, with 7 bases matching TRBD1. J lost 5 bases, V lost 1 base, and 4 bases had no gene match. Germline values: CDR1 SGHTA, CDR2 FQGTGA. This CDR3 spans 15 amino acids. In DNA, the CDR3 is TGTGCCAGCAGCTTAAGGGACAGCCCTACCGGGGAGCTGTTTTTT. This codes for CASSLRDSPTGELFF.

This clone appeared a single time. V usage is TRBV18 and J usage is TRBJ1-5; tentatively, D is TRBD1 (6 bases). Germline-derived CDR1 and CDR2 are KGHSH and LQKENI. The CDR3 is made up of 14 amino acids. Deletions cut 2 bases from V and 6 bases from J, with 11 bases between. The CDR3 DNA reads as TGTGCCAGCTCACCAGTGGAGGGGGTTCAGCCCCAGCATTTT. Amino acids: CASSPVEGVQPQHF.

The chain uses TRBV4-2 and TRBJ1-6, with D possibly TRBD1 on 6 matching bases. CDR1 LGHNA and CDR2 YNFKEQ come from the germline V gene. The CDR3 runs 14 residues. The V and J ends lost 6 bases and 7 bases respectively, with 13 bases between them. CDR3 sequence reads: CASSWGQDNSPLHF. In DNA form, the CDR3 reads TGTGCCAGCAGTTGGGGGCAGGACAATTCACCCCTCCACTTT.

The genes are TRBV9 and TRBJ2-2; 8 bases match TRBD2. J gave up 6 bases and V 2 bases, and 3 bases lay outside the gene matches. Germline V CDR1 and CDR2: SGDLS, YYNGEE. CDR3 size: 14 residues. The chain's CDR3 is CASSVGLAPGELFF. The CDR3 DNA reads TGTGCCAGCAGCGTTGGACTAGCACCCGGGGAGCTGTTTTTT.

This CDR3 reads CATSAPPGGTNEKLFF. The CDR3 DNA reads as TGTGCCACCAGCGCTCCCCCCGGGGGGACTAATGAAAAACTGTTTTTT. The chain has TRBV15 and TRBJ1-4; D is perhaps TRBD1 (5 bases). The CDR3 sequence is 16 residues long. The V and J ends lost 5 bases and 2 bases respectively, with 15 bases between them. Germline CDR1 reads LNHNV; CDR2 reads YYDKDF (reference sequence).

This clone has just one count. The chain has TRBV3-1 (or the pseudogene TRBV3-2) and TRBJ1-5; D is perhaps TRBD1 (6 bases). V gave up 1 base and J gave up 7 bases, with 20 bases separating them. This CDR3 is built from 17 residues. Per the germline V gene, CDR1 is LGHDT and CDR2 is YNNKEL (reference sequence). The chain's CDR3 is CASSQADIGGRGQPQHF. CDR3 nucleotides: TGTGCCAGCAGCCAAGCTGACATTGGGGGGCGAGGGCAGCCCCAGCATTTT.

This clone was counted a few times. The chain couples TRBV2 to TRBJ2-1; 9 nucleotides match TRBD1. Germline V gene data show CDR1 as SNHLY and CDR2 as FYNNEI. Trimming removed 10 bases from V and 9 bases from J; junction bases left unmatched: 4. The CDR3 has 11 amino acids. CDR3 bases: TGTGCCACGGGACAGGGCAGTGAGCAGTTCTTC. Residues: CATGQGSEQFF.

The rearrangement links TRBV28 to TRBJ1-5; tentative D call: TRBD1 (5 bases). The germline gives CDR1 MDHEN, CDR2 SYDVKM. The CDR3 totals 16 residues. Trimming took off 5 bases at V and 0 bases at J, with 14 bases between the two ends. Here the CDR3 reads CASSPQGRSSNQPQHF. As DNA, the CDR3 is TGTGCCAGCAGTCCGCAGGGACGAAGTAGCAATCAGCCCCAGCATTTT.

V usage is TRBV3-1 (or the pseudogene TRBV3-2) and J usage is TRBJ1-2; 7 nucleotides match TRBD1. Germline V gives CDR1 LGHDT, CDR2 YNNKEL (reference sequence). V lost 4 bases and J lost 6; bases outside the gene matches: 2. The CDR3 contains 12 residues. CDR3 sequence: CASSRGTDGYTF. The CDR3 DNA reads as TGTGCCAGCAGCCGTGGGACAGATGGCTACACCTTC.

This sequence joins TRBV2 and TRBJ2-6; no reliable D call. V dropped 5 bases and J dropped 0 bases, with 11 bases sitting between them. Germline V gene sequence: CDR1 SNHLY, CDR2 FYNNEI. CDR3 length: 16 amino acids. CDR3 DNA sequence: TGTGCCAGCAGTTACACGCCACCCTCTGGGGCCAACGTCCTGACTTTC. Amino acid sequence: CASSYTPPSGANVLTF.

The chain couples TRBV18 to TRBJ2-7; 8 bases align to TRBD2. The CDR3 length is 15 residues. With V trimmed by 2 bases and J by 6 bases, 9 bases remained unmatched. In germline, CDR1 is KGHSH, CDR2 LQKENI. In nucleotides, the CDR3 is TGTGCCAGCTCACCAAACCCGGGGGGGGTACGCGAGCAGTACGTC. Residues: CASSPNPGGVREQYV.

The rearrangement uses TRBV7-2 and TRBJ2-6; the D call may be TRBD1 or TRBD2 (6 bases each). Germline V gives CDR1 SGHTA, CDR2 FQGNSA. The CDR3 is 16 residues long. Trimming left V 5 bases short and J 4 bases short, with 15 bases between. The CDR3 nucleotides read TGTGCCAGCAGCCCGTACAGGGCGGGGGGGGCCAACGTCCTGACTTTC. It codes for CASSPYRAGGANVLTF.

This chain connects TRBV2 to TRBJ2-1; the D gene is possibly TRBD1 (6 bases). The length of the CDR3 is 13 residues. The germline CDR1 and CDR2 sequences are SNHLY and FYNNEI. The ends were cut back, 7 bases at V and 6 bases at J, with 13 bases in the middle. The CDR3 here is CASIDRSVNEQFF. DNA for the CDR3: TGTGCCAGCATCGACAGGTCGGTCAATGAGCAGTTCTTC.